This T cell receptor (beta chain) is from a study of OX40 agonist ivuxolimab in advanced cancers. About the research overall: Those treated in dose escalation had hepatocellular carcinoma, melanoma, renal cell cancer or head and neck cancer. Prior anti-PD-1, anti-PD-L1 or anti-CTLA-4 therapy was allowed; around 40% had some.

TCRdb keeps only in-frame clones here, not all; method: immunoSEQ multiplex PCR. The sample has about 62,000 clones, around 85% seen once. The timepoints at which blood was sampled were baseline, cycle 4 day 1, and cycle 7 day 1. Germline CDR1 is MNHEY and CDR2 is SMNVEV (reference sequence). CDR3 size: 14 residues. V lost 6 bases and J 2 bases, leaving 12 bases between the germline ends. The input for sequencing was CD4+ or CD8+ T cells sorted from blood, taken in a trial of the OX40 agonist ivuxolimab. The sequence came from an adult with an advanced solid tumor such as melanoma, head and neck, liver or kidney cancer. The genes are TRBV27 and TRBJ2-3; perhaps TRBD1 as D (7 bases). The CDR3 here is CASSGGGSTDTQYF. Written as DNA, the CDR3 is TGTGCCAGCAGCGGAGGGGGCTCCACAGATACGCAGTATTTT.